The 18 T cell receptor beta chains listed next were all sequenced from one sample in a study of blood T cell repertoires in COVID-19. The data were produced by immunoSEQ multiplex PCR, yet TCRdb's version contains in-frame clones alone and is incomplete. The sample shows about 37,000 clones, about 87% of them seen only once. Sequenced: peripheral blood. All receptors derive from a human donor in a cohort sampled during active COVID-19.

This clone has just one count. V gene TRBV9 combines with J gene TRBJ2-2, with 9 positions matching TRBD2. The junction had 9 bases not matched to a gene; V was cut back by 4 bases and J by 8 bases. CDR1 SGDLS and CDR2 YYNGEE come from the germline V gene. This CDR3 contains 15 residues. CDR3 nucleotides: TGTGCCAGCAGCCTTAGCGGGGGAACCTCGGGGGAGCTGTTTTTT. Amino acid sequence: CASSLSGGTSGELFF.

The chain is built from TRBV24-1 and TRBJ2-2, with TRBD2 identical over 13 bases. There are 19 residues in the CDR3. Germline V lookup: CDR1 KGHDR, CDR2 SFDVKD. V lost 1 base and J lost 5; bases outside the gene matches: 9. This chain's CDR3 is CATSDFIMGGLAGTGELFF. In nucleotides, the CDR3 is TGTGCCACCAGTGATTTTATAATGGGGGGACTAGCGGGAACCGGGGAGCTGTTTTTT.

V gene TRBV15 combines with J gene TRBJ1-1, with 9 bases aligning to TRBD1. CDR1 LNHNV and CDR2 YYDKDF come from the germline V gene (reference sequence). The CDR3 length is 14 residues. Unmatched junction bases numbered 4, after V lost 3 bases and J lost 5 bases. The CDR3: CATSRDRGWTEAFF. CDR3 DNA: TGTGCCACCAGCAGGGACAGGGGATGGACTGAAGCTTTCTTT.

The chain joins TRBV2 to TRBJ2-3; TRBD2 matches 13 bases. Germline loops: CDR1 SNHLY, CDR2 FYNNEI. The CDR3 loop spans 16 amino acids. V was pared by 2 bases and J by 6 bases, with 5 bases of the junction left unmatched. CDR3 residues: CASSELLAGGPDTQYF. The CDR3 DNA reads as TGTGCCAGCAGTGAATTACTAGCGGGAGGGCCGGATACGCAGTATTTT. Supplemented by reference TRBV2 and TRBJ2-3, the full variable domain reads EPEVTQTPSHQVTQMGQEVILRCVPISNHLYFYWYRQILGQKVEFLVSFYNNEISEKSEIFDDQFSVERPDGSNFTLKIRSTKLEDSAMYFCASSELLAGGPDTQYFGPGTRLTVL.

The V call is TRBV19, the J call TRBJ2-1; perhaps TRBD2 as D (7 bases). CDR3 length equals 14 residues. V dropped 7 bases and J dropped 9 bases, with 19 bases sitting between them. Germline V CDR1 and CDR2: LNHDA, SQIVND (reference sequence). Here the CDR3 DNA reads TGTGCCAGTACCGGTCGGGGGGCAGAGAGTGAGCAGTTCTTC. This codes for CASTGRGAESEQFF.

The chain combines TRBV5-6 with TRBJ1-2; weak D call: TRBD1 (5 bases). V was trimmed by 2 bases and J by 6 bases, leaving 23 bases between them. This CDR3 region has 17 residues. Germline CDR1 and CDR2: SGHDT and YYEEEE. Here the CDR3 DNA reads TGTGCCAGCAGCTTCCTCGGGGCAGGGAGGGTCGGGAATGGCTACACCTTC. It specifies CASSFLGAGRVGNGYTF.

CDR3 in DNA: TGTGCCAGCAGCTTGACAGGGGTTTACCAAGAGACCCAGTACTTC. This sequence encodes CASSLTGVYQETQYF. The chain links TRBV7-9 to TRBJ2-5; 8 bases map to TRBD1. There are 15 residues in the CDR3. Per germline, CDR1 SEHNR and CDR2 FQNEAQ (reference sequence). J was trimmed by 0 bases and V by 3 bases; bases with no gene match: 3.

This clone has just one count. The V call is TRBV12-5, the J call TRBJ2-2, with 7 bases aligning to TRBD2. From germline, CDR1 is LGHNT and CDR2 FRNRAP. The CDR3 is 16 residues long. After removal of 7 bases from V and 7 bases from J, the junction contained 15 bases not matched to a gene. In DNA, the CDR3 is TGTGCTAGTGCCCCCGAATGGGGCGGGAGCGTCGGGGAGCTGTTTTTT. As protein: CASAPEWGGSVGELFF.

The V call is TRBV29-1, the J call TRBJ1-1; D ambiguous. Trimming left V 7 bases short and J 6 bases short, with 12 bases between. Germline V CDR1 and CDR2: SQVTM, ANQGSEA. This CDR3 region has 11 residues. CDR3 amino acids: CSGAASAEAFF. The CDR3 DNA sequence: TGCAGCGGTGCTGCTTCGGCTGAAGCTTTCTTT.

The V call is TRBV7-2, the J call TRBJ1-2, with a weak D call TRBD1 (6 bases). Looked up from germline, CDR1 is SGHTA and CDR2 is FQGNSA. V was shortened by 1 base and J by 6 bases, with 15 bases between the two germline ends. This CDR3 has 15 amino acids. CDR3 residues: CASSLVGGISDGYTF. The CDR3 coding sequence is TGTGCCAGCAGCTTAGTAGGGGGTATTTCGGATGGCTACACCTTC.

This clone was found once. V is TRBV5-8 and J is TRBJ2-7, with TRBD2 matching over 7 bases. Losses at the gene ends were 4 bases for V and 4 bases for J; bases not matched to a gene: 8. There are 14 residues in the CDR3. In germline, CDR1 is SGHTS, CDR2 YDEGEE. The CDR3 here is CASSQWGGSYEQYF. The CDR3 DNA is TGTGCCAGCAGCCAATGGGGGGGGAGTTACGAGCAGTACTTC.

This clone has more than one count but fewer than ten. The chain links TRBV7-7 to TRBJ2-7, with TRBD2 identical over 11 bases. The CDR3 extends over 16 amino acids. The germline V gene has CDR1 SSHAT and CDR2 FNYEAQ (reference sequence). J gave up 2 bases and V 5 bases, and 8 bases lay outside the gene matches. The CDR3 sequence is CASSPQIAGGTYEQYF. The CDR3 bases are TGTGCCAGCAGCCCGCAGATAGCGGGAGGGACCTACGAGCAGTACTTC. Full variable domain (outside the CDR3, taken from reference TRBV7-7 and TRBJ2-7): GAGVSQSPRYKVTKRGQDVTLRCDPISSHATLYWYQQALGQGPEFLTYFNYEAQPDKSGLPSDRFSAERPEGSISTLTIQRTEQRDSAMYRCASSPQIAGGTYEQYFGPGTRLTVT.

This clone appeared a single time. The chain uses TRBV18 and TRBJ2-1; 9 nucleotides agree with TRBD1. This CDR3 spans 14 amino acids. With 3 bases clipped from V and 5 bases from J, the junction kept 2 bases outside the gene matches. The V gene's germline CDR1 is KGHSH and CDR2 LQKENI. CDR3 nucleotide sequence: TGTGCCAGCTCACCGGACAGGGGTAACAATGAGCAGTTCTTC. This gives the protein CASSPDRGNNEQFF.

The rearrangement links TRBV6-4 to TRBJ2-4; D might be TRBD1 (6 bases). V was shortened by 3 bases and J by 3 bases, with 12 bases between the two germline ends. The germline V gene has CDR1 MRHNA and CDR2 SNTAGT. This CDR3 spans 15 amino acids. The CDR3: CASSETGFGKNIQYF. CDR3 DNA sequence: TGTGCCAGCAGTGAAACAGGGTTTGGCAAAAACATTCAGTACTTC.

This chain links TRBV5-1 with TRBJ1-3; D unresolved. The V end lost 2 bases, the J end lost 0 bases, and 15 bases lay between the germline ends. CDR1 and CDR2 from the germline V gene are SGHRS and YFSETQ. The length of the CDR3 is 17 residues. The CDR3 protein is CASSLTVGRISGNTIYF. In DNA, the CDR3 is TGCGCCAGCAGCTTAACAGTCGGAAGGATCTCTGGAAACACCATATATTTT.

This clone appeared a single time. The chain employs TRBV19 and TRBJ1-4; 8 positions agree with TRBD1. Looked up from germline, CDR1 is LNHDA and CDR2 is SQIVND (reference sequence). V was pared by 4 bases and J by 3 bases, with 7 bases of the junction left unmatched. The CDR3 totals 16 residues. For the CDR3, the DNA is TGTGCCAGTAGTACTGGACAGGGCGGGGCTAATGAAAAACTGTTTTTT. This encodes CASSTGQGGANEKLFF.

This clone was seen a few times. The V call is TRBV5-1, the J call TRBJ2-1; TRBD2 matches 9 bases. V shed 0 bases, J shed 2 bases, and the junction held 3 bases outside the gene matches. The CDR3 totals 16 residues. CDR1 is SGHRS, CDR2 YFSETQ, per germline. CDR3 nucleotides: TGCGCCAGCAGCTTGGTGGCTAGCGGGACCTACAATGAGCAGTTCTTC. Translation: CASSLVASGTYNEQFF.

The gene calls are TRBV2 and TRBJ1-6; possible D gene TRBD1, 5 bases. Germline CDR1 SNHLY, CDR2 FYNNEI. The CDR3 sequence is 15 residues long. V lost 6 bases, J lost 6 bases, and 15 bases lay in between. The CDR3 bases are TGTGCCAGCAGCGTTAGGGGTCGTGCTAATTCACCCCTCCACTTT. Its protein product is CASSVRGRANSPLHF.